These T cell receptor beta chains were read from a single sample in a study of T cells in Graves' hyperthyroidism and ophthalmopathy. TCRdb analysed the multiplex PCR reads with MiXCR anew, one entry per CDR3 protein. The data contain fewer than 650,000 distinct CDR3 sequences, 14% of them singletons. The sample taken for sequencing was blood. The source of these receptors is a young woman with Graves' ophthalmopathy. The conserved cysteine and the conserved F or W are not part of the CDR3 here. Clone sizes are given selectively: once, few, many, or a class where the clone is expanded.

clone_size: few; cdr3_length: 12; v_call: TRBV7-9; j_call: TRBJ1-2; cdr3_aa: ASSRVVGNYGYT
clone_size: -; cdr3_length: 12; v_call: TRBV9; j_call: TRBJ2-7; cdr3_aa: ASSVSGIDYEQY
clone_size: few; cdr3_length: 13; v_call: TRBV6-1; j_call: TRBJ2-7; cdr3_aa: ASTSGAGSSYEQY
clone_size: many; cdr3_length: 14; v_call: TRBV7-2; j_call: TRBJ2-3; cdr3_aa: ASSRTSGRATDTQY
clone_size: few; cdr3_length: 11; v_call: TRBV7-8; j_call: TRBJ1-5; cdr3_aa: ASSIDWNQPQH
clone_size: few; cdr3_length: 11; v_call: TRBV7-7; j_call: TRBJ2-1; cdr3_aa: ASKGLADNEQF
clone_size: -; cdr3_length: 13; v_call: TRBV20-1; j_call: TRBJ2-7; cdr3_aa: SAPVYRGANNEQY
clone_size: -; cdr3_length: 15; v_call: TRBV6-2/TRBV6-3; j_call: TRBJ2-4; cdr3_aa: ASSSSILVRAKNIQY
clone_size: many; cdr3_length: 13; v_call: TRBV6-5; j_call: TRBJ1-1; cdr3_aa: ASSYSDESGAEAF
clone_size: many; cdr3_length: 11; v_call: TRBV7-9; j_call: TRBJ2-1; cdr3_aa: ASSLEVNNEQF
clone_size: many; cdr3_length: 15; v_call: TRBV5-5; j_call: TRBJ1-2; cdr3_aa: ASSYRQGVGSLYGYT
clone_size: few; cdr3_length: 13; v_call: TRBV6-1; j_call: TRBJ2-1; cdr3_aa: ASSDPRVGYNEQF
clone_size: many; cdr3_length: 11; v_call: TRBV11-2; j_call: TRBJ2-7; cdr3_aa: ASTVDRFYEQY
clone_size: many; cdr3_length: 14; v_call: TRBV6-2/TRBV6-3; j_call: TRBJ2-1; cdr3_aa: ASSYPRQRVYGEQF
clone_size: many; cdr3_length: 10; v_call: TRBV11-2; j_call: TRBJ1-3; cdr3_aa: ASSFERNTIY
clone_size: -; cdr3_length: 14; v_call: TRBV9; j_call: TRBJ2-3; cdr3_aa: ASSVLAGAGTDTQY
clone_size: -; cdr3_length: 11; v_call: TRBV29-1; j_call: TRBJ2-3; cdr3_aa: SVERASTDTQY
clone_size: -; cdr3_length: 13; v_call: TRBV28; j_call: TRBJ2-5; cdr3_aa: ASSLWTGLQETQY
clone_size: many; cdr3_length: 12; v_call: TRBV11-2; j_call: TRBJ1-2; cdr3_aa: ASSHRDRIYGYT
clone_size: many; cdr3_length: 13; v_call: TRBV12-3/TRBV12-4; j_call: TRBJ2-7; cdr3_aa: ASTSTSGSIDEQY
clone_size: few; cdr3_length: 17; v_call: TRBV5-1; j_call: TRBJ1-2; cdr3_aa: ASSLAAGARDRGLQGYT
clone_size: few; cdr3_length: 11; v_call: TRBV3-1; j_call: TRBJ2-3; cdr3_aa: ASSRGGEDTQY
clone_size: few; cdr3_length: 13; v_call: TRBV7-9; j_call: TRBJ1-4; cdr3_aa: ASSPGTGEEEKLF
clone_size: many; cdr3_length: 14; v_call: TRBV11-1; j_call: TRBJ2-1; cdr3_aa: ASSPPSRSSYNEQF
clone_size: few; cdr3_length: 13; v_call: TRBV6-1; j_call: TRBJ2-3; cdr3_aa: ASSQEQGGTDTQY
clone_size: many; cdr3_length: 13; v_call: TRBV15; j_call: TRBJ2-7; cdr3_aa: ATSTDTSGSYEQY
clone_size: many; cdr3_length: 12; v_call: TRBV2; j_call: TRBJ1-4; cdr3_aa: ASRLDRDYEKLF
clone_size: few; cdr3_length: 14; v_call: TRBV20-1; j_call: TRBJ2-2; cdr3_aa: SASNPGAASTGELF
clone_size: -; cdr3_length: 14; v_call: TRBV9; j_call: TRBJ2-1; cdr3_aa: ASSAEGGTGRNEQF